This TCR beta chain originates from a study of blood T cell repertoires in COVID-19. Between the trimmed V and J ends, which lost 7 bases and 3 bases, there was a span of 14 bases. CDR1 is SGHRS and CDR2 is YFSETQ in the germline V gene. CDR3 length: 13 residues. While infection was still active, Seattle patients were enrolled and then followed longitudinally. How the authors handled the data: Amplification of reference gene primers was used by the study to estimate nucleated cell counts. Clones were read by immunoSEQ multiplex PCR, and TCRdb kept only the in-frame ones, dropping some. The DNA was the basis for D and trimming; V, J and clone size are from that table. The profile covers hundreds of thousands of clones, with about nine tenths appearing a single time and about 6.9% taken by the ten largest.

The chain couples TRBV5-1 to TRBJ2-7; D call uncertain. This clonotype was sampled from a woman aged 45-60 years with COVID-19, enrolled during active disease. The sequenced sample consisted of peripheral blood. CDR3 coding DNA: TGCGCCAGCTCTCCGCTTCGAGACTACGAGCAGTACTTC. Translating gives CASSPLRDYEQYF. Combining the CDR3 with reference TRBV5-1 and TRBJ2-7 gives the whole variable domain KAGVTQTPRYLIKTRGQQVTLSCSPISGHRSVSWYQQTPGQGLQFLFEYFSETQRNKGNFPGRFSGRQFSNSRSEMNVSTLELGDSALYLCASSPLRDYEQYFGPGTRLTVT.